This T cell receptor (beta chain) was identified during a study of T cells in Graves' hyperthyroidism and ophthalmopathy. Exclusions: uncontrolled infection, other autoimmune disease, pregnancy, lactation. What was amplified from RNA transcripts were TCR beta CDR3 regions. First-round RT-PCR of the TCR CDR3 relied on the HTBI primer set. TCRdb used MiXCR to reprocess the multiplex PCR reads, holding one entry per CDR3 protein. The data contain about 350,000 distinct CDR3 sequences, 17% of them singletons. Study outcomes and limitations: A model built on 13 V-J features separated ophthalmopathy from stable hyperthyroidism.

Trimming at V came to 4 bases and at J to 0 bases, leaving 6 bases not matched to a gene. Germline assignment: CDR1 LNHDA and CDR2 SQIVND (reference sequence). The CDR3 contains 15 residues. About this clonotype itself: Its specificity is unknown.

The chain combines TRBV19 with TRBJ2-7; 7 nucleotides line up with TRBD1. The sequencing input was blood. This TCR was sampled from a woman under 40 with Graves' hyperthyroidism that later progressed to Graves' ophthalmopathy. Here the CDR3 DNA reads TGTGCCAGTAGTAAGGGACAGCTGAGCTCCTACGAGCAGTACTTC. Its protein is CASSKGQLSSYEQYF.